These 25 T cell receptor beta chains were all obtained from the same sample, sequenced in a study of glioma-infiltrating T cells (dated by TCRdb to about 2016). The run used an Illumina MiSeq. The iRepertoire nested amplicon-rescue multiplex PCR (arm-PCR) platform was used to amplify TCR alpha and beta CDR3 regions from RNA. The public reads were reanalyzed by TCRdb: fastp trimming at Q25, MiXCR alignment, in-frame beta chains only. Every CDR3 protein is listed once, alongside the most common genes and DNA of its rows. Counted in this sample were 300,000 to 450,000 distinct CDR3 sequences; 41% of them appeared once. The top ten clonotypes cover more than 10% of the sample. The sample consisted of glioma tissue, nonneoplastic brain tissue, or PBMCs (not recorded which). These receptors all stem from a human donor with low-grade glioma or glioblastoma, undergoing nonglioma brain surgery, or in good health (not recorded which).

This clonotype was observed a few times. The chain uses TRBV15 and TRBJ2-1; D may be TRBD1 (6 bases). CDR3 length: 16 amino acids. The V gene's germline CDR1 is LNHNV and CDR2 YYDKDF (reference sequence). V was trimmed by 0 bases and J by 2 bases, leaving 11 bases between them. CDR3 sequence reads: CATSREVGTPYNEQFF. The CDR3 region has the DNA TGTGCCACCAGCAGAGAGGTGGGGACACCCTACAATGAGCAGTTCTTC.

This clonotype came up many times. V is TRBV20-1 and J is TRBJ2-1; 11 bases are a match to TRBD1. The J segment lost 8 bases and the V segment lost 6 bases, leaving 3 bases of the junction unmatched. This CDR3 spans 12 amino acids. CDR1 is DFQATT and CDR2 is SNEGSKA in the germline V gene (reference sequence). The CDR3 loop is CSARTGGHEQFF. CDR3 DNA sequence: TGCAGTGCGAGGACAGGGGGCCATGAGCAGTTCTTC.

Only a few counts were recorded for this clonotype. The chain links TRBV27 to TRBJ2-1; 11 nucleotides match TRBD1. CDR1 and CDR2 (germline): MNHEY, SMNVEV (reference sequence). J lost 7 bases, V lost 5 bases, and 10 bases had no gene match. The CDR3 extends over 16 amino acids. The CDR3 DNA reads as TGTGCCAGCAGTGTCTTTGGACAGGGGGCAAGGAATGAGCAGTTCTTC. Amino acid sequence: CASSVFGQGARNEQFF.

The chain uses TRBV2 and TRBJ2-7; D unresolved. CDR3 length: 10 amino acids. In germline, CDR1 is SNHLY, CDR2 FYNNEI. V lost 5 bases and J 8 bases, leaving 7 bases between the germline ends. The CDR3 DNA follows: TGTGCCAGCAGTTTGAGCAAGCAGTACTTC. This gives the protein CASSLSKQYF.

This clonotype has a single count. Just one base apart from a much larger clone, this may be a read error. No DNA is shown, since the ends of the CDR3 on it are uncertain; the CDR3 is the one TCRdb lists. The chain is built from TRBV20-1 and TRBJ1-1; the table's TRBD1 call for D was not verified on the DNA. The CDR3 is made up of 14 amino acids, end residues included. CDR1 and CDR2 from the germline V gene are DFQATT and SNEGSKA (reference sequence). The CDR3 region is CSARVGTGNTESFF.

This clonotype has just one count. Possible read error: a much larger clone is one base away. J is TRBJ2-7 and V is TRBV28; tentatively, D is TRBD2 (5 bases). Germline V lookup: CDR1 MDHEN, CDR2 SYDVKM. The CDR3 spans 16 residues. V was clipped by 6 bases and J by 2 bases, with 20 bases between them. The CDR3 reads CASSPRGGGLAYEQYF. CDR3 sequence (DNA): TGTGCCAGCAGCCCCCGGGGTGGCGGGCTCGCCTACGAGCAGTACTTC.

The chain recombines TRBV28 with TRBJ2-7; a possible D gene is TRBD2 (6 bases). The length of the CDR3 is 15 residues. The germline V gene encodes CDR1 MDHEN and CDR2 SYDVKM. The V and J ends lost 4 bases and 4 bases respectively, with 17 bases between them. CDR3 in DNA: TGTGCCAGCAGTTGGGGACTCGCCAAGGGGTACGAGCAGTACTTC. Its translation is CASSWGLAKGYEQYF.

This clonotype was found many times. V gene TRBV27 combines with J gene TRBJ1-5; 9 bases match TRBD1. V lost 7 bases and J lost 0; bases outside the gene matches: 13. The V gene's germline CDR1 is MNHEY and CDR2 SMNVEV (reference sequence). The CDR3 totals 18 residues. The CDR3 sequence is CASTLKGQGIYSNQPQHF. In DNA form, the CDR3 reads TGTGCCAGCACCCTCAAGGGACAGGGAATTTATAGCAATCAGCCCCAGCATTTT.

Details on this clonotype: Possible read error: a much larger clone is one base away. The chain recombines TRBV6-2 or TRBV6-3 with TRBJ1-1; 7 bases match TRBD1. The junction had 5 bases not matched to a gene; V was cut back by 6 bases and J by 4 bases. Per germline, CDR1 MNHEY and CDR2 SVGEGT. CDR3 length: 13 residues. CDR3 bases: TGTGCCAGCAGGAGACAGGGCGGCACTGAAGCTTTCTTT. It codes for CASRRQGGTEAFF.

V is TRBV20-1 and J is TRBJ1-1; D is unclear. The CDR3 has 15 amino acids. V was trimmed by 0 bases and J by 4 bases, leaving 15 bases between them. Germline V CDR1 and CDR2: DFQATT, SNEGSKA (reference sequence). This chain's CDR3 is CSARDPRYAGTEAFF. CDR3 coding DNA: TGCAGTGCTAGAGATCCGCGATACGCGGGCACTGAAGCTTTCTTT.

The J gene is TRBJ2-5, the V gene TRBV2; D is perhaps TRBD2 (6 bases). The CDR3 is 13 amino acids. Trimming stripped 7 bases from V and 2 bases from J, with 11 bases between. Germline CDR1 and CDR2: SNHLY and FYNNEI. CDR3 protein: CASNRGRQETQYF. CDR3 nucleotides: TGTGCCAGCAATAGAGGGAGGCAAGAGACCCAGTACTTC.

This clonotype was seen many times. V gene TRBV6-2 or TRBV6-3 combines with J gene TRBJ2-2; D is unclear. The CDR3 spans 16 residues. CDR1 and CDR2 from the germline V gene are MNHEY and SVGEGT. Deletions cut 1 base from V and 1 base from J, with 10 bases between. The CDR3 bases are TGTGCCAGCAGTTACTACGGCTACAGGAACACCGGGGAGCTGTTTTTT. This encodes CASSYYGYRNTGELFF.

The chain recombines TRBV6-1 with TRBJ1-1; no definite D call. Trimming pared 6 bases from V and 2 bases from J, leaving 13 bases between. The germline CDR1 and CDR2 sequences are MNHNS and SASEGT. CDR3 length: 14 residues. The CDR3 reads CASSVRQVNTEAFF. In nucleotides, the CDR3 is TGTGCCAGCAGCGTGCGGCAGGTCAACACTGAAGCTTTCTTT.

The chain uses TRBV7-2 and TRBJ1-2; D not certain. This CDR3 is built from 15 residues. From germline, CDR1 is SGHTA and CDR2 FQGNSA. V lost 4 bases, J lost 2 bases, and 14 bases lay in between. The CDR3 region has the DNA TGTGCCAGCAGCTCAGACGGGTTTGACAACTATGGCTACACCTTC. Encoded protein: CASSSDGFDNYGYTF.

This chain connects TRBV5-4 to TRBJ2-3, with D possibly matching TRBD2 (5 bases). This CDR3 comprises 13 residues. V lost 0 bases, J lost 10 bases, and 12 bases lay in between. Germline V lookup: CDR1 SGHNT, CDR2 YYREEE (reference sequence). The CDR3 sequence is CASSLAVGESQYF. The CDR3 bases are TGTGCCAGCAGCTTGGCCGTCGGGGAGTCGCAGTATTTT. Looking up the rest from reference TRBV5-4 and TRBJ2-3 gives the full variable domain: ETGVTQSPTHLIKTRGQQVTLRCSSQSGHNTVSWYQQALGQGPQFIFQYYREEENGRGNFPPRFSGLQFPNYSSELNVNALELDDSALYLCASSLAVGESQYFGPGTRLTVL.

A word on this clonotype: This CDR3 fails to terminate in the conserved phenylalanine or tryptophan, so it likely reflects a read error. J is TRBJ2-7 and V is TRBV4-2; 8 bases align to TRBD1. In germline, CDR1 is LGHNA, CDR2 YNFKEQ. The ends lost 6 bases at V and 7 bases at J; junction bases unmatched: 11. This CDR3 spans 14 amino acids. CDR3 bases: TGTGCCAGCAGTTACAGCCCGGACAGGGCGGAGCAGTACCTC. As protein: CASSYSPDRAEQYL.

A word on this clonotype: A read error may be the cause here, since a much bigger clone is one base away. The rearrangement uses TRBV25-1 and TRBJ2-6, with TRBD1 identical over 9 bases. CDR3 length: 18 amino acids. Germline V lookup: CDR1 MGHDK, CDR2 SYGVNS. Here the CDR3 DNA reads TGTGCCAGCAGTGTCGACAGGGGGGGGCTCTCTGGGGCCAACGTCCTGAGTTTC. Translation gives CASSVDRGGLSGANVLSF.

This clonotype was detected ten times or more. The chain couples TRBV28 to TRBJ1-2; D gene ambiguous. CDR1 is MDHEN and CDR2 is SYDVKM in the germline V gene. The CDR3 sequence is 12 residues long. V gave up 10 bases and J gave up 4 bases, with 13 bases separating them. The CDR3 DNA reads TGTGCCACCTGGGAGGCTGGCTATGGCTACACCTTC. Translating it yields CATWEAGYGYTF.

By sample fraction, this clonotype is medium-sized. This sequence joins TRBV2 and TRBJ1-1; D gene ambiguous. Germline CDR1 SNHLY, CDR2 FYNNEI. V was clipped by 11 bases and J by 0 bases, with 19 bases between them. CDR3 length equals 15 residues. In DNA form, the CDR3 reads TGTGCCGGAGGACGTGATGGCTTTATGAACACTGAAGCTTTCTTT. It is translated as CAGGRDGFMNTEAFF. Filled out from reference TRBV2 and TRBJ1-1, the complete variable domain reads EPEVTQTPSHQVTQMGQEVILRCVPISNHLYFYWYRQILGQKVEFLVSFYNNEISEKSEIFDDQFSVERPDGSNFTLKIRSTKLEDSAMYFCAGGRDGFMNTEAFFGQGTRLTVV.

The CDR3 loop reads CASGRAGYTF. The CDR3 nucleotides are TGTGCCAGCGGCAGGGCGGGCTACACCTTC. The rearrangement uses TRBV28 and TRBJ1-2; D perhaps matches TRBD1 (5 bases). This CDR3 spans 10 amino acids. Germline lookup yields CDR1 MDHEN and CDR2 SYDVKM. Trimming shortened V by 8 bases and J by 8 bases, and 9 bases separated the two germline ends.

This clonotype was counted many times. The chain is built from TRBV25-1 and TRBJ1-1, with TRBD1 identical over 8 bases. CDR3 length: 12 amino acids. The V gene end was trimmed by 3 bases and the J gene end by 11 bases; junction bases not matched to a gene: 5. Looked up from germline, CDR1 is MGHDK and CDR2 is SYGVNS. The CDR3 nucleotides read TGTGCCAGCAGTGACCGGGACAGGTGGGCTTTCTTT. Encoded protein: CASSDRDRWAFF.

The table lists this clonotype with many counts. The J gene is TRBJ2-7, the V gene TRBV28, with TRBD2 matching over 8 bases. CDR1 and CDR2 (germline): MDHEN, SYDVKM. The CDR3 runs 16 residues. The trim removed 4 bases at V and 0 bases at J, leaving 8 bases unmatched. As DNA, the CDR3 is TGTGCCAGCAGTTCCCTCGGGGGGGTTCCCTCCTACGAGCAGTACTTC. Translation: CASSSLGGVPSYEQYF.

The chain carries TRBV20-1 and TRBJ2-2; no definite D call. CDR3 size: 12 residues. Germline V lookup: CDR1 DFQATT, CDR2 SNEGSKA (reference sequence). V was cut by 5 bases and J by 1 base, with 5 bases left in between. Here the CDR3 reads CSAGKNTGELFF. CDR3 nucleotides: TGCAGTGCTGGGAAGAACACCGGGGAGCTGTTTTTT.

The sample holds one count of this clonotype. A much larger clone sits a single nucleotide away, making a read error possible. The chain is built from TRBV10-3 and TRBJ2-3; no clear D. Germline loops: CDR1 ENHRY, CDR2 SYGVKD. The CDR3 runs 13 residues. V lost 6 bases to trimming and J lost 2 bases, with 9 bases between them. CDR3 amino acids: CAIRAKSTDTQYF. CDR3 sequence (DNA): TGTGCCATCAGGGCCAAATCCACAGATACGCAGTATTTT.

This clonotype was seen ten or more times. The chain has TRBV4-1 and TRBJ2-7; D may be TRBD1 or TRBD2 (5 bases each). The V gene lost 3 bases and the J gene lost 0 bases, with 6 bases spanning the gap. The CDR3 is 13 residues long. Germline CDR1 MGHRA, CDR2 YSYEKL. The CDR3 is CASSQGDSYEQYF. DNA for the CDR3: TGCGCCAGCAGCCAGGGGGACTCCTACGAGCAGTACTTC.